This TCR beta chain was obtained from a study of Ad26.COV2.S vaccination and SARS-CoV-2 variants (dated by TCRdb to 2020 to 2023). For context, the study as a whole: Donors in the vaccine arm were drawn from COV1001, a phase I-IIa trial of Ad26.COV2.S in healthy adults that was multicentre, randomized, double-blind and placebo-controlled. Ad26.COV2.S was given intramuscularly at 5x10^10 or 1x10^11 viral particles, as a single shot or as two shots 56 days apart. Sequencing of the TCRbeta repertoire served to evaluate the specificity and breadth of SARS-CoV-2-reactive T cell receptors following Ad26.COV2.S vaccination. The TCR-sequenced set comprised approximately 32 samples: around 20 Ad26.COV2.S vaccine recipients, 5 placebo recipients and 8 SARS-CoV-2 convalescent individuals. Trial participants were randomized into five groups of five: low-dose or high-dose Ad26.COV2.S given once or twice, or placebo on both occasions. Investigators remained blinded to trial group allocation during experiments and outcome assessment. Study-wide conclusions, independent of this receptor: After vaccination, substantial breadth of spike-specific CD8+ and CD4+ T cell responses was reported. Higher spike-specific TCR breadth was observed in Ad26.COV2.S recipients than in placebo recipients (P = 0.0014). Vaccine and placebo recipients had similar non-spike TCR breadth, a finding consistent with the vaccine containing only spike. It was noted by the authors that total T cell responses may have been underestimated by the TCR breadth and depth analyses. Comparing responses between vaccine doses or regimens was not something the study was powered to do.

In light of the paper, this sample's treatment or condition label describes: some 19 received Ad26.COV2.S at low or high dose, single or two shots; 5 received placebo; per-sample allocation not given. For vaccine and placebo recipients, the sequenced repertoires came from samples collected on day 63 after the first injection. In Cohort 1b, about 27 adults aged 18-55 years were enrolled at a single site in Boston, USA, between 29 July and 7 August 2020. Ad26.COV2.S was a replication-incompetent adenovirus type 26 vector expressing a prefusion-stabilized SARS-CoV-2 spike protein from the original Wuhan strain. TCRbeta CDR3 regions were sequenced with the immunoSEQ Assay. After extraction, genomic DNA underwent amplification by bias-controlled multiplex PCR, followed by high-throughput sequencing. The published analysis was carried out like this. Collapsing and filtering of sequences were performed to quantify the absolute abundance of each unique TCRbeta CDR3 region. T cell fraction was estimated by normalization of TCRbeta template counts to usable DNA, with usable DNA being measured through amplification of reference genes present in all nucleated cells. Repertoire TCRs were annotated as SARS-CoV-2-specific by exact matching of V gene, CDR3 amino acid sequence and J gene to a known reactive TCR set. The reference SARS-CoV-2 TCR set was obtained from MIRA and was filtered for enrichment in COVID-19-positive ImmuneCODE repertoires, whereby public or cross-reactive TCRs were removed. Based on the MIRA antigens, annotated TCRs were further analysed at the level of specific ORF or position within ORF. Breadth was defined as the number of annotated unique rearrangements divided by the total number of unique productive rearrangements, and depth was defined as the summed frequency of the annotated unique rearrangements. Two-sided Wilcoxon rank-sum tests were used to compare TCR breadth between groups. This is the immuneACCESS table as TCRdb keeps it, with only in-frame sequences that have V and J called. A part of the clones is gone; compared with another copy, unresolved V genes explain less than half, and the rest is unexplained. D and trimming were read from the DNA, whereas the V and J calls and clone size are those reported in that table. This sample gives roughly 680,000 clones in total; around 89% of them show up just once. The ten biggest clones cover roughly 1.5% of the sample.

CDR1 and CDR2 are drawn from the germline V gene: ENHRY, SYGVKD. The CDR3 contains 18 residues, cysteine and phenylalanine counted. Kept here is only the CDR3 DNA, which spans 54 bases and is read in frame from base 1. A distance of 27 bases separates the germline ends of V and J, which lose 6 bases and 4 bases respectively. As concerns this clone: Its antigen has not been determined. No per-base quality is available; no much larger clone lies one base away.

The V and J segments used are TRBV10-3 and TRBJ1-2, with TRBD1 tentatively as D gene (6 bases match). The sequencing used peripheral blood, collected in a trial of Ad26.COV2.S vaccine versus placebo. This TCR was recovered from a person aged 18 to 65 who received the Ad26.COV2.S COVID-19 vaccine or a placebo. The sequenced DNA: TGTGCCATCAGCCGAACAGGGACCCCCGTCTGGCCGGGCTATGGCTACACCTTC. It codes for CAISRTGTPVWPGYGYTF.